This T cell receptor beta chain was recorded in a study of PD-1 blockade in classical Hodgkin lymphoma. Whole-study findings and limits: Baseline diversity was lower in partial responders and progressors than complete responders. By C4D1, diversity of CD4+ TCRs had risen significantly, whereas that of CD8+ TCRs had not.

Each and every patient relapsed after autologous stem cell transplantation, and patients got differing brentuximab vedotin exposure. Measured with immunoSEQ multiplex PCR; TCRdb has only the in-frame clones, and not every one. The sample carries about 23,000 clones, around 64% recorded once. This CDR3 has 15 amino acids. V was clipped by 5 bases and J by 6 bases, with 19 bases between them. CDR1 is SGHTA, CDR2 FQGNSA, per germline. Remarks on this clone: What it binds is not known.

This material consisted of peripheral blood mononuclear cells (PBMCs), taken at baseline. The source is a human donor with classical Hodgkin lymphoma. The genes are TRBV7-2 and TRBJ1-2, with a weak D call TRBD1 (6 bases). CDR3 sequence: CASSPENRVGDGYTF. The CDR3 bases are TGTGCCAGCAGCCCTGAAAACAGGGTTGGAGATGGCTACACCTTC.